This TCR beta chain was captured by sequencing in a study of blood T cell repertoires in COVID-19. Study-level background: Acute and convalescent COVID-19 samples came from the United States, Italy and Spain. The analysed material was cDNA or gDNA that came from T cells, B-cell-depleted T cells, or PBMCs.

Per the authors' pipeline: Cell counts per sample came from amplifying reference gene primers. The method was immunoSEQ multiplex PCR; TCRdb's version includes in-frame clones alone and lacks a portion of them. V, J and clone size are taken as reported in that table, and D and trimming were inferred from the DNA itself. Counted here are around 120,000 clones, 65% to 80% occurring once; the ten biggest clones make up 20%. V shed 6 bases and J 8 bases; nucleotides not matched to a gene: 6. This CDR3 contains 14 residues. Per germline, CDR1 MNHEY and CDR2 SVGAGI. V usage is TRBV6-5 and J usage is TRBJ2-1, with 11 bases fitting TRBD1. The sample taken for sequencing was peripheral blood. This clonotype was sampled from a man in his 70s with active or convalescent COVID-19. CDR3 in amino acids: CASRGQGAWYEQFF. The CDR3 DNA reads as TGTGCCAGCAGAGGACAGGGGGCTTGGTATGAGCAGTTCTTC.